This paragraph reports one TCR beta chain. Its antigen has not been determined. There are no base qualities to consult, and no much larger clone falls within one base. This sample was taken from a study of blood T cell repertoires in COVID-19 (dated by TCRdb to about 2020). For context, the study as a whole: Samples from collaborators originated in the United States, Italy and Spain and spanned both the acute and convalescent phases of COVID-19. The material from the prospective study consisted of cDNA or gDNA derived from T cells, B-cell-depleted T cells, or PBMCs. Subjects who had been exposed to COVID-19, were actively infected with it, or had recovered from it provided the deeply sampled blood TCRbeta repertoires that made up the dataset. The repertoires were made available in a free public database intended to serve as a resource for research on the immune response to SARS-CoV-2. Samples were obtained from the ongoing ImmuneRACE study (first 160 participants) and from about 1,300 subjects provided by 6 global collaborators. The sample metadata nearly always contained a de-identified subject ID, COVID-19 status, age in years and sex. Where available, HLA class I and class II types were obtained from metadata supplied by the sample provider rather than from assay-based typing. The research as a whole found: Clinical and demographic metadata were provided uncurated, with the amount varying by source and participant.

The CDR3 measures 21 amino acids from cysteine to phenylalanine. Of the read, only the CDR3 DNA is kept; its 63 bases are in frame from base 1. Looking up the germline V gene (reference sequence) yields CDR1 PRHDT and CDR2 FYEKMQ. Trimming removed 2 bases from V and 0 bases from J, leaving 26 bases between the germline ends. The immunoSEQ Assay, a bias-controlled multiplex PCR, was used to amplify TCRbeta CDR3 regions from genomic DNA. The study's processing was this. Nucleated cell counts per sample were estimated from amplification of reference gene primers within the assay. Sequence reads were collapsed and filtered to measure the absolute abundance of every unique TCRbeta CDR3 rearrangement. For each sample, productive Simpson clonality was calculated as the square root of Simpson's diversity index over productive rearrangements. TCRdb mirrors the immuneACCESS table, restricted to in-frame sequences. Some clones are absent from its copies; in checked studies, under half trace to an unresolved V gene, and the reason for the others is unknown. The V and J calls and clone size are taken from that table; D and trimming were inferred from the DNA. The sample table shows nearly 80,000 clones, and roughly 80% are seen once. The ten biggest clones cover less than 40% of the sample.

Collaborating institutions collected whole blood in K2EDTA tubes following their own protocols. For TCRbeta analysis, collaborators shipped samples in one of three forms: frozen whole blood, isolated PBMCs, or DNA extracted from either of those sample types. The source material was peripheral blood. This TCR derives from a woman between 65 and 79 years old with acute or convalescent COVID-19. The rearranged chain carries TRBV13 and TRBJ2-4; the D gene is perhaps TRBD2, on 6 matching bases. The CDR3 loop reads CASSLSQVGGARLLAKNIQYF. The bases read TGTGCCAGCAGCTTAAGTCAGGTTGGAGGGGCACGGCTCCTAGCCAAAAACATTCAGTACTTC. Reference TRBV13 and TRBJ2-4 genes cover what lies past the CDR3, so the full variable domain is AAGVIQSPRHLIKEKRETATLKCYPIPRHDTVYWYQQGPGQDPQFLISFYEKMQSDKGSIPDRFSAQQFSDYHSELNMSSLELGDSALYFCASSLSQVGGARLLAKNIQYFGAGTRLSVL.